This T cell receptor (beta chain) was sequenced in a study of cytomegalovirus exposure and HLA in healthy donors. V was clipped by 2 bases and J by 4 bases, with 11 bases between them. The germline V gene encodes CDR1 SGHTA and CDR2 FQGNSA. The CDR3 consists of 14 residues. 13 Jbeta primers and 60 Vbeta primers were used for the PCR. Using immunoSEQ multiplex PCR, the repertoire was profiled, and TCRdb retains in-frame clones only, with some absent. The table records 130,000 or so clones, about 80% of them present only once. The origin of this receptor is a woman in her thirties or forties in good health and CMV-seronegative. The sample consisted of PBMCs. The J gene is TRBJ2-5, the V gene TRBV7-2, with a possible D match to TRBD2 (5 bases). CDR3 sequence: CASSLFSGIETQYF. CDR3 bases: TGTGCCAGCAGCTTATTCTCCGGGATAGAGACCCAGTACTTC.